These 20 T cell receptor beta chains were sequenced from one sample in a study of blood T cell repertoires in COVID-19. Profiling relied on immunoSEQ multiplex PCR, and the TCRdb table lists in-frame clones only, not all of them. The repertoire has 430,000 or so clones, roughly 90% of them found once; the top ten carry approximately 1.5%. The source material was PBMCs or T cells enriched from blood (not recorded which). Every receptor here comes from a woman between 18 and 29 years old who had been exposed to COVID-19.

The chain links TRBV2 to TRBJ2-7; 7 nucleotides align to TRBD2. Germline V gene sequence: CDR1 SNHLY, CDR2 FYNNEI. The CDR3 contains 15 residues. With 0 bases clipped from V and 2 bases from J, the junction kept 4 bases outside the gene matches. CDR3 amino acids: CASSEAPSGAYEQYF. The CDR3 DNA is TGTGCCAGCAGTGAAGCGCCTAGCGGCGCCTACGAGCAGTACTTC. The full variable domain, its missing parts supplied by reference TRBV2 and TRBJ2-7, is EPEVTQTPSHQVTQMGQEVILRCVPISNHLYFYWYRQILGQKVEFLVSFYNNEISEKSEIFDDQFSVERPDGSNFTLKIRSTKLEDSAMYFCASSEAPSGAYEQYFGPGTRLTVT.

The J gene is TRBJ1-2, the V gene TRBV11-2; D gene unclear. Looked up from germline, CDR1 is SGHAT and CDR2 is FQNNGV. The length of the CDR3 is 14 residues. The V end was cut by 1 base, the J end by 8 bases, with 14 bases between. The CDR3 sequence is CASSLGSARGGYTF. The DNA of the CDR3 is TGTGCCAGCAGCTTAGGTTCGGCTAGAGGGGGCTACACCTTC.

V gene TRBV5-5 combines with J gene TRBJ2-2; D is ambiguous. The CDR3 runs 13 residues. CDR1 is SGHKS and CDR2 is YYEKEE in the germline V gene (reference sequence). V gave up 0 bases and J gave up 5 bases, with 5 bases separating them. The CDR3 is CASSLVATGELFF. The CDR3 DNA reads TGTGCCAGCAGCTTGGTGGCTACCGGGGAGCTGTTTTTT.

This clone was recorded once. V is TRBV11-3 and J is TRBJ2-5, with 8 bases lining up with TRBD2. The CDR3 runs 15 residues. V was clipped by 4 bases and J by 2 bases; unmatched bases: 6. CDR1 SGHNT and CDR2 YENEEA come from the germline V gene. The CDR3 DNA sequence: TGTGCCAGCAGCTGCCGGGAGGGGCAACAAGAGACCCAGTACTTC. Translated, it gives CASSCREGQQETQYF.

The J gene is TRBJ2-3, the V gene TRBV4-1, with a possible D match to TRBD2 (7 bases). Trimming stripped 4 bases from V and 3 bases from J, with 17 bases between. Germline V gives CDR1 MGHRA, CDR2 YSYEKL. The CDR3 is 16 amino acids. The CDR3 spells CASSLQLGGATDTQYF. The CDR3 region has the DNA TGCGCCAGCAGCCTCCAGCTGGGGGGGGCTACAGATACGCAGTATTTT.

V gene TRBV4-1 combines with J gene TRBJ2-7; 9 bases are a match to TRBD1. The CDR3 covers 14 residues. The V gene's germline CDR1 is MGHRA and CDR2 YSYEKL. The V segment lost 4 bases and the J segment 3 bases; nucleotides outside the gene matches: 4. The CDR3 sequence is CASSPQTGGYEQYF. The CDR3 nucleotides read TGCGCCAGCAGCCCCCAGACAGGGGGCTACGAGCAGTACTTC.

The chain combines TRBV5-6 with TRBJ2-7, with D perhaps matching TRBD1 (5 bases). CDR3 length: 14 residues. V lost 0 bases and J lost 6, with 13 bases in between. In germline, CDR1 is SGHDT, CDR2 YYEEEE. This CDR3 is CASSLDRPYVEQYF. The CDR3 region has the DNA TGTGCCAGCAGCTTGGACAGGCCCTATGTCGAGCAGTACTTC.

CDR3 loop: CASSGRGQGLRGSPLHF. In DNA form, the CDR3 reads TGTGCCAGCAGCGGAAGGGGACAGGGGTTGAGGGGTTCACCCCTCCACTTT. The chain has TRBV2 and TRBJ1-6; 10 positions match TRBD1. This CDR3 contains 17 residues. V was pared by 6 bases and J by 9 bases, with 14 bases of the junction left unmatched. Germline V lookup: CDR1 SNHLY, CDR2 FYNNEI.

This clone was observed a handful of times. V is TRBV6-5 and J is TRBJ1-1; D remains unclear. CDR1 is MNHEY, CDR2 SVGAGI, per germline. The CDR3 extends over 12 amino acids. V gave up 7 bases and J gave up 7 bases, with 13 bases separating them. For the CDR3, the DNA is TGTGCCAGCAACACCCCCGGGAGTGAAGCTTTCTTT. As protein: CASNTPGSEAFF.

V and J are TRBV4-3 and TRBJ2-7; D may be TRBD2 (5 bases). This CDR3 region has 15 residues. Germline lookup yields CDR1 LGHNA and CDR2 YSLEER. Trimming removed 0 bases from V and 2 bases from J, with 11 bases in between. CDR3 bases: TGCGCCAGCAGCCAAGAGAGGTACGGGACCTACGAGCAGTACTTC. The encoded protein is CASSQERYGTYEQYF.

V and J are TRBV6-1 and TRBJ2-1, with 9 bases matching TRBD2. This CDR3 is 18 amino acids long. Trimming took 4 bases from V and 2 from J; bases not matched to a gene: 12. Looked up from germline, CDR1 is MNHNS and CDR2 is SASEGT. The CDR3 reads CASSGGISGSAPYNEQFF. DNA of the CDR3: TGTGCCAGCAGTGGGGGAATTAGCGGGAGTGCCCCCTACAATGAGCAGTTCTTC.

The CDR3: CASSSSLFRTDTQYF. Here the CDR3 DNA reads TGTGCCAGCAGCTCTAGCCTCTTTAGGACAGATACGCAGTATTTT. This rearrangement joins TRBV7-2 to TRBJ2-3, with D tentatively TRBD2 (5 bases). The CDR3 totals 15 residues. V dropped 4 bases and J dropped 3 bases, with 14 bases sitting between them. CDR1 is SGHTA, CDR2 FQGNSA, per germline.

In DNA form, the CDR3 reads TGTGCCAGCACCAGAACTGAAGCTTTCTTT. The encoded protein is CASTRTEAFF. The rearrangement joins TRBV2 to TRBJ1-1; D not certain. This CDR3 is 10 amino acids long. V lost 7 bases and J 5 bases, leaving 5 bases between the germline ends. Per the germline V gene, CDR1 is SNHLY and CDR2 is FYNNEI.

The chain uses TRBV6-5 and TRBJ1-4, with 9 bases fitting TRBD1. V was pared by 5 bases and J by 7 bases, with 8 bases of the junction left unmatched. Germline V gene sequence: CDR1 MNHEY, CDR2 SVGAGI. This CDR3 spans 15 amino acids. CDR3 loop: CASSNGGTGSEKLFF. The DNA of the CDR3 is TGTGCCAGCAGTAATGGGGGGACAGGGAGTGAAAAACTGTTTTTT.

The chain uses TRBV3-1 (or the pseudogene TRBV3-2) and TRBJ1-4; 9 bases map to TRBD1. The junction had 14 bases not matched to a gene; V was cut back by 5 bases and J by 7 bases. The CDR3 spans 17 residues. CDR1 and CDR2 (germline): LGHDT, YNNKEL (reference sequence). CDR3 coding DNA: TGTGCCAGCAGCTACGGAAGCGCCGGGACAGGGCGTGAAAAACTGTTTTTT. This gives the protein CASSYGSAGTGREKLFF.

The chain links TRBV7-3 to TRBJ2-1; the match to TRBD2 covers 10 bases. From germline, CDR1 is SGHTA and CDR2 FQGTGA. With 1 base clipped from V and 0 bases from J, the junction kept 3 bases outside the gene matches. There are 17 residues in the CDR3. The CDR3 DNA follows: TGTGCCAGCAGCTTAAGTAGCGGGGGGCCCTCCTACAATGAGCAGTTCTTC. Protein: CASSLSSGGPSYNEQFF.

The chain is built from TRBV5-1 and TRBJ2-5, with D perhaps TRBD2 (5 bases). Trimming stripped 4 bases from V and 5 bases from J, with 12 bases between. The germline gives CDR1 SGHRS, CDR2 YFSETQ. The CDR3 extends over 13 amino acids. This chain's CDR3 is CASSGRGFETQYF. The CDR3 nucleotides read TGCGCCAGCAGCGGTCGGGGTTTCGAGACCCAGTACTTC. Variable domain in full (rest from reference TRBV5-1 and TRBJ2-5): KAGVTQTPRYLIKTRGQQVTLSCSPISGHRSVSWYQQTPGQGLQFLFEYFSETQRNKGNFPGRFSGRQFSNSRSEMNVSTLELGDSALYLCASSGRGFETQYFGPGTRLLVL.

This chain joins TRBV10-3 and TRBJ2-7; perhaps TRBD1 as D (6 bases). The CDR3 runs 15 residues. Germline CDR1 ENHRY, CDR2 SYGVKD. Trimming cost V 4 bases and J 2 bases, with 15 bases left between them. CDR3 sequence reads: CAISAGQGRTYEQYF. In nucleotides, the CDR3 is TGTGCCATCAGTGCGGGCCAGGGGCGGACCTACGAGCAGTACTTC.

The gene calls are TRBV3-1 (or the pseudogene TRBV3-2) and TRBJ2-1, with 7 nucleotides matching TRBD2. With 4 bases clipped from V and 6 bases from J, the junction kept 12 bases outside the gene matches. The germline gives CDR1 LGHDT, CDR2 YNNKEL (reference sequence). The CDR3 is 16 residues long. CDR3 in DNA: TGTGCCAGCAGCCTCAGTGGACTAGGTTGGGGCAATGAGCAGTTCTTC. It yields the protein CASSLSGLGWGNEQFF.

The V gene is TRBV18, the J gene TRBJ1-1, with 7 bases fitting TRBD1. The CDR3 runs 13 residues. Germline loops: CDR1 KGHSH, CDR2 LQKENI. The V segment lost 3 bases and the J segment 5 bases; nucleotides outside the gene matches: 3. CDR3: CASSPYRGTEAFF. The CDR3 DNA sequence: TGTGCCAGCTCACCCTACAGGGGAACTGAAGCTTTCTTT.